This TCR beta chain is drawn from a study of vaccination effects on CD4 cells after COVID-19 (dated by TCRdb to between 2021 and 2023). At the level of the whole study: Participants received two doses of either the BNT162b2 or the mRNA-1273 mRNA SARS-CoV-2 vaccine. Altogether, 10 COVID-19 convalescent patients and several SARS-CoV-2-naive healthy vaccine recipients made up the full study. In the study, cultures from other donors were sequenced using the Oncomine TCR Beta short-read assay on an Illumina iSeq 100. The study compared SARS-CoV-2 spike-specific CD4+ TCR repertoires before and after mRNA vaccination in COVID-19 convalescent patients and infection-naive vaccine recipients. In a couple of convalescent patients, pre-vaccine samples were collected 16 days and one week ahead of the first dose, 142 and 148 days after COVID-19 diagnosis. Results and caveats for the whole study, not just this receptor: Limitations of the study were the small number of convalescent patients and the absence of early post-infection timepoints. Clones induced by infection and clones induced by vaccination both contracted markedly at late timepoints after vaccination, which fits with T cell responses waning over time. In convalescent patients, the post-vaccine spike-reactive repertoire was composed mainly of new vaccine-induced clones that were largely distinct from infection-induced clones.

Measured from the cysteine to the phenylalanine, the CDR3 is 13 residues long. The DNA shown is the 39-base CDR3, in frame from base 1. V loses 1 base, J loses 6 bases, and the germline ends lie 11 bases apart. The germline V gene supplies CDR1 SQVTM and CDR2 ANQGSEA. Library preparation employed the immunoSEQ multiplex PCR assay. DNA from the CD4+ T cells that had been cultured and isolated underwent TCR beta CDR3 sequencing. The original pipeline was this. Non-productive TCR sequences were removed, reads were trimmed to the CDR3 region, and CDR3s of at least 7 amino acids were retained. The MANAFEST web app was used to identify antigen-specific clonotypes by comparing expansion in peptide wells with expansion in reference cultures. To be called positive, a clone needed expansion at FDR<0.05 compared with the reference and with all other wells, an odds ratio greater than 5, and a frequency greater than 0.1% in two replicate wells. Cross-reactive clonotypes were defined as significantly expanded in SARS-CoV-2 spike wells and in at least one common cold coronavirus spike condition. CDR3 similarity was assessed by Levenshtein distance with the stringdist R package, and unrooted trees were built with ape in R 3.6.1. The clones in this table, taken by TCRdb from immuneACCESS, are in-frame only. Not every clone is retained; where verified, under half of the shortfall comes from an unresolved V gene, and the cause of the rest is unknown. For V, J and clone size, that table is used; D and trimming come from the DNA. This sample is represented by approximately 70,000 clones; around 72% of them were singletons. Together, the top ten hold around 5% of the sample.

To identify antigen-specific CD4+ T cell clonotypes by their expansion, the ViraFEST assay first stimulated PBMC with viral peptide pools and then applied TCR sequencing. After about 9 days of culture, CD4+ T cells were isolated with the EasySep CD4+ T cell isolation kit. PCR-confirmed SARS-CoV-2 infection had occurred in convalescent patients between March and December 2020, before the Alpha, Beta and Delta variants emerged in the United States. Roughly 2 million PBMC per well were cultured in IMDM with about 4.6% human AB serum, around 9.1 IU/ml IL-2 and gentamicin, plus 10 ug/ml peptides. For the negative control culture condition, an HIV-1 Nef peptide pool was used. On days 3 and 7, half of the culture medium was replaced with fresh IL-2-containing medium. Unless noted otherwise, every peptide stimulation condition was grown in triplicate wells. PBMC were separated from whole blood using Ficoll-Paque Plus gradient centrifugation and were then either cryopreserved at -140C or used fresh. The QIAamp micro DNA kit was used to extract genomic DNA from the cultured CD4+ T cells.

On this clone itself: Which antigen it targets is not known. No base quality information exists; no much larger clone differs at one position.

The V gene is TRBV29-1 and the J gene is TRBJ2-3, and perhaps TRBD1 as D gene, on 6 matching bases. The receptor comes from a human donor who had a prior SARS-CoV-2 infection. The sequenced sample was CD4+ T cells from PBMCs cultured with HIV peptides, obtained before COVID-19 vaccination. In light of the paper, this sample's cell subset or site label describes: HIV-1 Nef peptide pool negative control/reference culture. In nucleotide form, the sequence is TGCAGCGTTGAAGGGGGGCGAGGGGATACGCAGTATTTT. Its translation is CSVEGGRGDTQYF.